The clone carrying this TCR beta chain was detected only a few times. This specimen belongs to a study of cytomegalovirus exposure and HLA in healthy donors. With 60 Vbeta and 13 Jbeta primers, the PCR was carried out. TCRdb keeps only in-frame clones here, not all; method: immunoSEQ multiplex PCR. This sample has about 120,000 clones, with around 77% found just once. Germline values: CDR1 SGHKS, CDR2 YYEKEE (reference sequence). J lost 3 bases, V lost 4 bases, and 10 bases had no gene match. The CDR3 length is 17 residues. The source material was PBMCs. This clonotype was sampled from a man aged 50-60 years in good health and CMV-seropositive. This chain uses TRBV5-5 with TRBJ2-7; 13 bases align to TRBD2. The CDR3 nucleotides read TGTGCCAGCAGCATAGGACTAGCGGGGGACCGCTACTACGAGCAGTACTTC. Its translation is CASSIGLAGDRYYEQYF.